What follows describes a single T cell receptor (beta chain). This sample was taken from a study of T cell responses to AZD1222 COVID-19 vaccine. This CDR3 region has 18 residues. V dropped 1 base and J dropped 2; count of bases not matched to a gene: 8. Germline CDR1 reads SEHNR; CDR2 reads FQNEAQ (reference sequence). Clones were sequenced by immunoSEQ multiplex PCR, and TCRdb holds only the in-frame ones, with some missing. The data show 150,000 to 200,000 clones, approximately 93% seen once. This clonotype was sampled from an adult who received the AZD1222 COVID-19 vaccine. J is TRBJ2-6 and V is TRBV7-9, with 7 bases aligning to TRBD2. Sequencing used peripheral blood, obtained 28 days after the second AZD1222 dose. The CDR3 loop reads CASSLVGGIVTGANVLTF. The CDR3 coding sequence is TGTGCCAGCAGCTTAGTGGGAGGGATTGTCACTGGGGCCAACGTCCTGACTTTC.